The 25 T cell receptor beta chains listed next were all sequenced from one sample in a study of blood T cells in healthy people across ages. With a J-beta primer mix and a sample-barcoded 5' primer, a second PCR ran roughly 6 to 12 cycles. One entry per CDR3 protein results from TCRdb running MiXCR on the 5' RACE reads. The table shows about 1,400,000 distinct CDR3 sequences, with roughly 59% occurring only once. The sample consisted of blood. The origin of the receptors is a young man in good health.

This clonotype has ten or more counts. The DNA of the CDR3 is TGTGCCAGCAGCCCTGACAGGTGGAACTATGGCTACACCTTC. It encodes CASSPDRWNYGYTF. V and J are TRBV6-5 and TRBJ1-2; D perhaps matches TRBD1 (6 bases). The V gene's germline CDR1 is MNHEY and CDR2 SVGAGI. The CDR3 extends over 14 amino acids. The germline V and J ends were trimmed by 6 bases and 2 bases, with 13 bases remaining between them.

The V call is TRBV20-1, the J call TRBJ2-3; no firm D call. The CDR3 extends over 13 amino acids. Germline V gene data show CDR1 as DFQATT and CDR2 as SNEGSKA (reference sequence). Between the trimmed V and J ends, which lost 6 bases and 3 bases, there was a span of 13 bases. CDR3 nucleotide sequence: TGCAGTGCCTTGGGTAAAGCAACAGATACGCAGTATTTT. Translation: CSALGKATDTQYF.

Only one count was recorded for this clonotype. J is TRBJ2-7 and V is TRBV5-1; 11 positions agree with TRBD2. Germline loops: CDR1 SGHRS, CDR2 YFSETQ. This CDR3 is 18 amino acids long. The J segment lost 0 bases and the V segment lost 4 bases, leaving 12 bases of the junction unmatched. The CDR3 sequence is CASSQRGTSGFSSYEQYF. CDR3 DNA: TGCGCCAGCAGCCAGCGGGGGACTAGCGGTTTCAGCTCCTACGAGCAGTACTTC.

This chain connects TRBV7-9 to TRBJ2-6; TRBD2 might be the D (5 bases). The V gene lost 3 bases and the J gene lost 2 bases, with 14 bases spanning the gap. Per the germline V gene, CDR1 is SEHNR and CDR2 is FQNEAQ (reference sequence). The CDR3 length is 17 residues. The DNA of the CDR3 is TGTGCCAGCAGCTTTACCCCCGGGAACCCTGGGGCCAACGTCCTGACTTTC. It encodes CASSFTPGNPGANVLTF.

For this clonotype: At one boundary the junction diverges from the germline segment, which might be a read error. The chain uses TRBV20-1 and TRBJ1-5, with D perhaps TRBD1 (5 bases). The CDR3 contains 14 residues. The germline V gene encodes CDR1 DFQATT and CDR2 SNEGSKA (reference sequence). The CDR3 here is CSARSGGWDQPQHF. The CDR3 DNA follows: TGTAGTGCTAGATCGGGGGGGTGGGATCAGCCCCAGCATTTT.

This clonotype was observed once. The chain couples TRBV20-1 to TRBJ2-3; 13 bases are shared with TRBD2. CDR3 size: 14 residues. Germline V gene data show CDR1 as DFQATT and CDR2 as SNEGSKA (reference sequence). Here the CDR3 DNA reads TGCAGCGGGAGACTAGCGGGAGGTATAGATACGCAGTATTTT. Encoded protein: CSGRLAGGIDTQYF.

The chain employs TRBV6-4 and TRBJ1-1; TRBD1 is a possible D gene (5 bases). The CDR3 length is 16 residues. From germline, CDR1 is MRHNA and CDR2 SNTAGT. Trimming took 2 bases from V and 10 from J, leaving 23 bases between them. CDR3 sequence: CASSDGGKPPLDRAFF. DNA for the CDR3: TGTGCCAGCAGTGACGGGGGTAAGCCCCCGTTGGATAGAGCTTTCTTT.

This clonotype was found a few times. The chain recombines TRBV4-2 with TRBJ2-1; the match to TRBD2 covers 10 bases. The germline V gene has CDR1 LGHNA and CDR2 YNFKEQ. The CDR3 consists of 17 residues. V was clipped by 1 base and J by 10 bases; unmatched bases: 13. The CDR3 DNA reads as TGTGCCAGCAGCCAAGCCCGATCACTAGCGGGAACCTTAGAGCAGTTCTTC. Translation: CASSQARSLAGTLEQFF.

V gene TRBV7-8 combines with J gene TRBJ2-6; no reliable D call. Between the trimmed V and J ends, which lost 2 bases and 2 bases, there was a span of 10 bases. The CDR3 contains 16 residues. Germline values: CDR1 SGHVS, CDR2 FQNEAQ. The CDR3 nucleotides are TGTGCCAGCAGCTTACTAGGAGCACCTGGGGCCAACGTCCTGACTTTC. As protein: CASSLLGAPGANVLTF.

CDR3 protein: CASSPDDEKLFF. CDR3 nucleotides: TGTGCCAGCTCACCAGATGATGAAAAACTGTTTTTT. The chain joins TRBV18 to TRBJ1-4, with unresolved D. The CDR3 is 12 residues long. CDR1 is KGHSH, CDR2 LQKENI, per germline. Trimming removed 2 bases from V and 6 bases from J, with 4 bases in between.

The chain employs TRBV29-1 and TRBJ2-1; D possibly corresponds to TRBD1 (6 bases). Between the trimmed V and J ends, which lost 0 bases and 3 bases, there was a span of 9 bases. This CDR3 has 14 residues. Germline values: CDR1 SQVTM, CDR2 ANQGSEA. The CDR3 sequence: CSVEEGANYNEQFF. Here the CDR3 DNA reads TGCAGCGTTGAAGAGGGGGCGAACTACAATGAGCAGTTCTTC.

This clonotype has only one observation. J is TRBJ2-1 and V is TRBV11-2; TRBD1 might be the D (6 bases). The V end lost 0 bases, the J end lost 0 bases, and 9 bases lay between the germline ends. The CDR3 is 16 residues long. The V gene's germline CDR1 is SGHAT and CDR2 FQNNGV. CDR3 loop: CASSLDPDSSYNEQFF. The DNA for the CDR3 is TGTGCCAGCAGCTTAGACCCGGACAGCTCCTACAATGAGCAGTTCTTC.

J is TRBJ1-1 and V is TRBV18; D is unresolved. The length of the CDR3 is 14 residues. Looked up from germline, CDR1 is KGHSH and CDR2 is LQKENI. Trimming cost V 0 bases and J 4 bases, with 9 bases left between them. The CDR3 bases are TGTGCCAGCTCACCACCGAGCAGGACCACTGAAGCTTTCTTT. Translating gives CASSPPSRTTEAFF.

This clonotype has only one observation. Here the CDR3 reads CAWEVTTEAFF. The CDR3 DNA sequence: TGTGCCTGGGAAGTCACCACTGAAGCTTTCTTT. The V gene is TRBV30, the J gene TRBJ1-1; no definite D call. In germline, CDR1 is GTSNPN, CDR2 SVGIG (reference sequence). Trimming stripped 5 bases from V and 4 bases from J, with 8 bases between. The CDR3 length is 11 residues.

This clonotype was observed a single time. The V and J genes are TRBV27 and TRBJ2-1; 11 bases match TRBD2. The V gene end was trimmed by 0 bases and the J gene end by 8 bases; junction bases not matched to a gene: 3. The CDR3 consists of 15 residues. Germline V lookup: CDR1 MNHEY, CDR2 SMNVEV (reference sequence). The CDR3 protein is CASSLSISGGDEQFF. In DNA form, the CDR3 reads TGTGCCAGCAGTTTATCGATTAGCGGGGGGGATGAGCAGTTCTTC.

Points on this clonotype: The CDR3 carries no conserved terminal phenylalanine or tryptophan, so it likely arises from a read error. The chain couples TRBV27 to TRBJ2-3; no reliable D call. The CDR3 is 12 amino acids. From germline, CDR1 is MNHEY and CDR2 SMNVEV (reference sequence). CDR3 in amino acids: CASSFPSDAQYC. Here the CDR3 DNA reads TGTGCCAGCAGTTTCCCCTCAGATGCGCAGTATTGT.

The chain is built from TRBV7-9 and TRBJ1-2; no firm D call. Germline CDR1 and CDR2: SEHNR and FQNEAQ (reference sequence). Trimming cost V 1 base and J 3 bases, with 12 bases left between them. CDR3 length: 15 amino acids. In nucleotides, the CDR3 is TGTGCCAGCAGCTTAGGCACACCAGAACACTATGGCTACACCTTC. It is translated as CASSLGTPEHYGYTF.

This clonotype was seen more than once but under ten times. The chain links TRBV7-6 to TRBJ1-4; D is possibly TRBD1 (5 bases). Deletions cut 8 bases from V and 4 bases from J, with 14 bases between. CDR1 SGHVS and CDR2 FNYEAQ come from the germline V gene. The CDR3 has 14 residues. The CDR3 sequence: CASGSGTDNEKLFF. In DNA form, the CDR3 reads TGTGCCAGCGGGTCCGGGACTGATAATGAAAAACTGTTTTTT.

In DNA, the CDR3 is TGTGCCAGCAGCTACGAGGGGGGGGGTCAGCCCCAGCATTTT. It translates to CASSYEGGGQPQHF. The gene calls are TRBV3-1 and TRBJ1-5, with D perhaps matching TRBD1 (6 bases). The V end lost 5 bases, the J end lost 6 bases, and 14 bases lay between the germline ends. The CDR3 is 14 residues long. In germline, CDR1 is LGHDT, CDR2 YNNKEL (reference sequence).

This clonotype has just a few counts. The chain uses TRBV7-9 and TRBJ2-2; D is unresolved. The CDR3 sequence is 10 residues long. The germline gives CDR1 SEHNR, CDR2 FQNEAQ (reference sequence). Trimming took off 9 bases at V and 6 bases at J, with 5 bases between the two ends. This CDR3 is CARSSGELFF. Written as DNA, the CDR3 is TGTGCCAGGTCCTCCGGGGAGCTGTTTTTT.

This clonotype has more than one count but fewer than ten. The V call is TRBV20-1, the J call TRBJ2-3, with D tentatively TRBD2 (5 bases). Trimming took off 3 bases at V and 1 base at J, with 8 bases between the two ends. There are 13 residues in the CDR3. CDR1 DFQATT and CDR2 SNEGSKA come from the germline V gene (reference sequence). For the CDR3, the DNA is TGCAGTGCTAGGGACTTCCGCACAGATACGCAGTATTTT. Translated: CSARDFRTDTQYF.

The gene calls are TRBV2 and TRBJ2-4, with D unclear. The J call is doubtful: the DNA matches TRBJ2-7 better. Germline V gives CDR1 SNHLY, CDR2 FYNNEI. This CDR3 has 14 amino acids. The CDR3 is CASSQTGQIYEQYF. As DNA, the CDR3 is TGTGCCAGCAGTCAAACGGGCCAGATCTACGAGCAGTACTTC.

V gene TRBV29-1 combines with J gene TRBJ1-2; D is perhaps TRBD1 (5 bases). The V end lost 3 bases, the J end lost 4 bases, and 21 bases lay between the germline ends. The CDR3 totals 16 residues. Germline V CDR1 and CDR2: SQVTM, ANQGSEA. This chain's CDR3 is CSVDPGWGHRGYGYTF. The CDR3 coding sequence is TGCAGCGTTGATCCCGGGTGGGGCCATAGAGGCTATGGCTACACCTTC.

This chain joins TRBV14 and TRBJ2-7; either TRBD1 or TRBD2 may fit D (6 bases each). Per the germline V gene, CDR1 is SGHDN and CDR2 is FVKESK. The CDR3 is made up of 14 amino acids. Trimming shortened V by 4 bases and J by 2 bases, and 12 bases separated the two germline ends. In DNA form, the CDR3 reads TGTGCCAGCAGCCCAGGGGCGGGACCCTACGAGCAGTACTTC. Residues: CASSPGAGPYEQYF. Drawing the rest from reference TRBV14 and TRBJ2-7, the complete variable domain is EAGVTQFPSHSVIEKGQTVTLRCDPISGHDNLYWYRRVMGKEIKFLLHFVKESKQDESGMPNNRFLAERTGGTYSTLKVQPAELEDSGVYFCASSPGAGPYEQYFGPGTRLTVT.

This chain links TRBV6-5 with TRBJ2-4; tentative D call: TRBD2 (5 bases). The CDR3 is 16 amino acids. Germline CDR1 MNHEY, CDR2 SVGAGI. V lost 5 bases and J 8 bases, leaving 22 bases between the germline ends. CDR3 DNA: TGTGCCAGCAGTCCCAACCTCCTAGCCCTCGTGGACATTCAGTACTTC. This gives the protein CASSPNLLALVDIQYF.